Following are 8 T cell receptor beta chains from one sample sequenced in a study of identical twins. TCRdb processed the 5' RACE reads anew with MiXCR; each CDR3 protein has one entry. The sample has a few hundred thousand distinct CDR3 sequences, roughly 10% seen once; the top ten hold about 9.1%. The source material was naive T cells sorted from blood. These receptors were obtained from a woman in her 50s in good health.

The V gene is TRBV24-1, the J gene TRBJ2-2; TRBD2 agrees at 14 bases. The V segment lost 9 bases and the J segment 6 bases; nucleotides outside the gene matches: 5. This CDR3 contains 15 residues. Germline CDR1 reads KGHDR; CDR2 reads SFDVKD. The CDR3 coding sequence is TGTGCCACCTCGGGACTAGCGGGAGCCCCCGGGGAGCTGTTTTTT. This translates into CATSGLAGAPGELFF.

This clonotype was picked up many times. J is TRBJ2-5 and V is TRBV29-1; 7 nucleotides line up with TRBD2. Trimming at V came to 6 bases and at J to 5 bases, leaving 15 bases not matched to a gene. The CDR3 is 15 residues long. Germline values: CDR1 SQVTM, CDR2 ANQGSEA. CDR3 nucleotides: TGCAGCGTCCAGAGGGGTTTAGCGGGCCGGGAGACCCAGTACTTC. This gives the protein CSVQRGLAGRETQYF.

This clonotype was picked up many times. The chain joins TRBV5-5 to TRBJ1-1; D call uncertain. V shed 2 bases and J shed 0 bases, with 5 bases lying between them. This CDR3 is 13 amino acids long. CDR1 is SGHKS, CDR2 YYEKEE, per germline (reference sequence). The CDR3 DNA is TGTGCCAGCAGCTTTATGGTGAACACTGAAGCTTTCTTT. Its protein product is CASSFMVNTEAFF.

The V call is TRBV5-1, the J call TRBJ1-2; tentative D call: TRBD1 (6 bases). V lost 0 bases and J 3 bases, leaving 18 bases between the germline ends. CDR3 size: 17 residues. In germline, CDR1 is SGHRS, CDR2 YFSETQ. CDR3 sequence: CASSLESGTLAYYGYTF. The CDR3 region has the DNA TGCGCCAGCAGCTTGGAGTCCGGGACACTCGCTTACTATGGCTACACCTTC.

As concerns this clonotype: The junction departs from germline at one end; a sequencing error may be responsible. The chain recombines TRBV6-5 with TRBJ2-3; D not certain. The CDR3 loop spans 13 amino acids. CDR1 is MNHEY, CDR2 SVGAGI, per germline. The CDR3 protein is CASSDSGVGTQYF. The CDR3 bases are TGTGCCAGCAGTGACTCTGGAGTCGGTACGCAGTATTTT.

The CDR3 reads CATRLAGISYEQYF. The CDR3 DNA reads TGTGCCACTCGACTAGCGGGGATCTCCTACGAGCAGTACTTC. The chain links TRBV10-3 to TRBJ2-7; 11 bases match TRBD2. The CDR3 covers 14 residues. Germline V CDR1 and CDR2: ENHRY, SYGVKD. The V segment lost 10 bases and the J segment 0 bases; nucleotides outside the gene matches: 5.

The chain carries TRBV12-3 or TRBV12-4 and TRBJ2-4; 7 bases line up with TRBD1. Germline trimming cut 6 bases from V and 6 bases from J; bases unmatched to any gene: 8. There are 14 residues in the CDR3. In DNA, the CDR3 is TGTGCCAGCAGCCAGGACAGGCTACCAAACATTCAGTACTTC. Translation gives CASSQDRLPNIQYF.

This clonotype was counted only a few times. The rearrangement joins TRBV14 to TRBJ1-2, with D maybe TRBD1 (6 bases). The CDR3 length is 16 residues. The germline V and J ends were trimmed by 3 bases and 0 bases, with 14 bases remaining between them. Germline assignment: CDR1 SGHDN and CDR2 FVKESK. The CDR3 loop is CASSHKPGATNYGYTF. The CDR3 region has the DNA TGTGCCAGCAGCCACAAGCCGGGGGCTACTAACTATGGCTACACCTTC.